This T cell receptor (beta chain) was sequenced for a study of persistence of HIV-infected CD4 T cells. In the study overall: Donors were ART-treated; their CMV- and Gag-responding CD4+ T cells were isolated.

About this clone: Its antigen is as yet unknown.

The libraries were made with immunoSEQ version 4 in survey mode. Genomic DNA was diluted to around 9.3 ng/uL, up to 1 ug per sample. This table comes from immunoSEQ multiplex PCR, and its TCRdb copy is limited to in-frame clones, with some not included. The table lists more than 35,000 clones, 80% of them singletons. Stimulation used 10 ug/mL lysate from CMV-infected fibroblasts. Sorted nonresponding memory CD4+ T cells were CD40L-negative, CD69-negative, CD45RO-high. Undetectable plasma HIV-1 RNA below 50 copies/mL lasted at least 4 years. Germline loops: CDR1 SGHVS, CDR2 FNYEAQ. With V trimmed by 3 bases and J by 0 bases, 2 bases remained unmatched. The CDR3 sequence is 15 residues long.

Sample: CD4+ T cells sorted from PBMCs after roughly 18-hour stimulation, taken from a patient who received antiretroviral therapy. This chain joins TRBV7-6 and TRBJ2-7; TRBD2 aligns across 10 bases. The sequence came from an adult man with HIV who was CMV-seropositive. CDR3 residues: CASSLTSGLSYEQYF. As DNA, the CDR3 is TGTGCCAGCAGCTTGACTAGCGGGCTCTCCTACGAGCAGTACTTC.